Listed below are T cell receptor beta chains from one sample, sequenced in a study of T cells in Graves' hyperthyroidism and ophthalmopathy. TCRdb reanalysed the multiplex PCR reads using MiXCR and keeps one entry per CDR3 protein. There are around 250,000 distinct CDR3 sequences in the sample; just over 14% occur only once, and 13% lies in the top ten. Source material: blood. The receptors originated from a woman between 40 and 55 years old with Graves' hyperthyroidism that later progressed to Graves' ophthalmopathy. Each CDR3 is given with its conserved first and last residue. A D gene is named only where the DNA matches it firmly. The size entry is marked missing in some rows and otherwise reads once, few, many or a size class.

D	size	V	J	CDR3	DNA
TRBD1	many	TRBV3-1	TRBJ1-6	CASTPGTVNSPLHF	TGTGCCAGCACCCCGGGGACAGTTAATTCACCCCTCCACTTT
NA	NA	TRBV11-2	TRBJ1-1	CASSLDSSNTEAFF	TGTGCCAGCAGCTTAGACAGCTCGAACACTGAAGCTTTCTTT
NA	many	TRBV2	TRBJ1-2	CASSEDRGSHYGYTF	TGTGCCAGCAGTGAAGACCGGGGATCACACTATGGCTACACCTTC
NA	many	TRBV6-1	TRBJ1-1	CASSETGRTTEAFF	TGTGCCAGCAGTGAGACAGGCAGGACCACTGAAGCTTTCTTT
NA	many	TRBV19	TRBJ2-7	CASSSETWASYEQYF	TGTGCCAGTAGTTCAGAGACTTGGGCATCCTACGAGCAGTACTTC
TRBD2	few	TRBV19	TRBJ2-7	CASSIRLAGVYEQYF	TGTGCCAGTAGTATCCGACTAGCGGGAGTTTACGAGCAGTACTTC
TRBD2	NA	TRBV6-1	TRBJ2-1	CASSYVAGLPNEQFF	TGTGCCAGCAGTTATGTAGCGGGGCTGCCCAATGAGCAGTTCTTC
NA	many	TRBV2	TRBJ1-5	CASSDKQGYQPQHF	TGTGCCAGCAGTGATAAACAGGGCTATCAGCCCCAGCATTTT
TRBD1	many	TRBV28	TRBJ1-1	CASSPGQGSTEAFF	TGTGCCAGCAGTCCCGGACAGGGTAGCACTGAAGCTTTCTTT
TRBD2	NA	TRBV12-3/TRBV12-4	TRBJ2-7	CASGLTGGEQYF	TGTGCCAGCGGCCTGACGGGGGGCGAGCAGTACTTC
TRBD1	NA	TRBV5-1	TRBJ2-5	CASRRTPGTVLQETQYF	TGCGCCAGCAGACGCACACCCGGGACAGTATTACAAGAGACCCAGTACTTC
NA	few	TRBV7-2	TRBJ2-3	CASSFFFGVTPDTQYF	TGTGCCAGCAGCTTTTTTTTTGGTGTAACTCCAGATACGCAGTATTTT
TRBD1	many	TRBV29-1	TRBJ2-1	CSVAGQGNYNEQFF	TGCAGCGTTGCAGGACAGGGGAATTACAATGAGCAGTTCTTC
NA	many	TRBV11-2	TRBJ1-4	CASSPRAGGGEKLFF	TGTGCCAGCAGCCCCCGGGCCGGAGGGGGGGAAAAACTGTTTTTT
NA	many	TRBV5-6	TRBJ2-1	CASSLKRALYNEQFF	TGTGCCAGCAGCTTGAAGAGGGCCCTCTACAATGAGCAGTTCTTC
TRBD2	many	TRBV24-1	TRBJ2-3	CATSDPSGLAGGPKLSTDTQYF	TGTGCCACCAGTGACCCCTCTGGACTAGCGGGAGGGCCCAAACTAAGCACAGATACGCAGTATTTT
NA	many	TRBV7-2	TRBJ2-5	CASSPRGRETQYF	TGTGCCAGCAGCCCGCGGGGCAGGGAGACCCAGTACTTC
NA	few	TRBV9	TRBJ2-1	CASSVAPLAPGYNEQFF	TGTGCCAGCAGCGTAGCACCACTAGCCCCAGGGTACAATGAGCAGTTCTTC
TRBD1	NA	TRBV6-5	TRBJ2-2	CASSYLTGSTGELFF	TGTGCCAGCAGTTACCTGACAGGGAGTACCGGGGAGCTGTTTTTT